The present entry profiles one TCR beta chain with its context. What it binds is unknown. This sample stems from a study of CD4 T cells in relation to SARS-CoV-2 and coronaviruses. V lost 1 base, J lost 4 bases, and 7 bases lay in between. CDR1 and CDR2 (germline): MGHRA, YSYEKL. The length of the CDR3 is 14 residues. Overall study results and limits: SARS-CoV-2-driven expansion was significantly weaker in crossreactive than monoreactive clones. Around 60% of donors had memory CD4+ clonotypes crossrecognizing SARS-CoV-2 and common cold coronavirus spike.

Unexposed donor CD4+ T cells date from 2011-2018, before the COVID-19 pandemic. Libraries were prepared by immunoSEQ multiplex PCR; TCRdb keeps only in-frame clonotypes and omits some of them. Of roughly 71,000 clones listed, about 87% were seen once; the top ten hold about 1.6%. V and J are TRBV4-1 and TRBJ1-4; no definite D call. The receptor was isolated from a human donor in good health. Sequenced material: memory CD4+ T cells from PBMCs. The CDR3 DNA is TGCGCCAGCAGCCAAGCCCGGGGTAATGAAAAACTGTTTTTT. It is translated as CASSQARGNEKLFF.